This entry features one T cell receptor (beta chain) sequence. Compared with the rest of its sample, this clonotype is medium-sized (0.01 to 0.1%). The specificity of this receptor is unknown. Within one base of it there is no much larger clone, and no base qualities were kept. The sample originates from a study of immune heterogeneity within non-small cell lung tumors (dated by TCRdb to 2016 to 2018). In the study overall: Histology comprised a few squamous cell carcinomas, ten to eleven non-squamous carcinomas and 1 tumor not otherwise specified. Whole-exome sequencing, RNA-seq and TCR beta repertoire sequencing were combined for multiple spatially distinct regions from each NSCLC tumor so that intratumoral immune heterogeneity could be examined. TCR repertoires were analyzed from 55 to 70 tumor loci of approximately 14 patients, while transcriptome data covered only approximately 42 loci from more than 10 patients. For mutant peptides 8 to 11 amino acids long, netMHCpan-3.0 predicted neoantigen binding to the HLA alleles of each patient.

What the study reported, not specific to this receptor: High-frequency TCR beta clonotypes were found to be largely distinct between individual patients. Identical dominant CDR3B clonotypes recurred across loci within a patient, yet different tumor locations also harbored unique high-frequency clones. A moderate positive correlation (R 0.3 to 0.35), which was statistically significant, linked local T-cell repertoire clonality to local tumor mutational burden.

The TCR beta CDR3 region was amplified with a multiplex PCR system, in which a first round of approximately 10 cycles was run using 32 V-gene forward and 13 J-gene reverse primers. The first PCR round used a QIAGEN Multiplex PCR Kit, and the primer sequences were filed in Chinese patent CN105087789A. A second PCR round added Illumina universal primers using the Phusion High-Fidelity PCR Kit. Paired-end sequencing of TCR libraries was carried out on the Illumina HiSeq X Ten platform at a read length of 151 bp. As for the authors' bioinformatics: Cutadapt was used to discard reads without multiplex PCR primers, PEAR merged the read pairs, and MiXCR with default settings called the CDR3 regions. Shannon entropy measured repertoire diversity, and clonality was calculated as one minus the Shannon entropy divided by the ln of the count of productive unique sequences. Clonotypes present at frequencies of at least 0.5% were defined as dominant or high-frequency T-cell clones. TCRdb trimmed the raw reads at Q25, called clones with MiXCR and kept productive beta chains. Here each entry gathers all rows of one CDR3 protein and keeps the most common genes and DNA. The V and J calls were not made by the authors but by TCRdb's processing. The sample table lists some 6,000 distinct CDR3 sequences, about 17% of them with a count of one. The ten largest clones take up 3.5% to 4% of the sample.

For the TCR template, genomic DNA was extracted from bulk tumor tissue, and 500 to 750 ng of gDNA was amplified for each sample. During surgery, multiple biopsies were taken from each primary tumor, with sampling sites spaced as far apart as possible within the tumor mass. Patients in the study cohort, which was described as untreated, were newly diagnosed NSCLC cases going through curative surgery. The donors were under 17 patients with newly diagnosed non-small cell lung cancer who were having surgery with curative intent. Resected tumor masses were reviewed by two independent pathologists. Only DNA and RNA samples of high quality went on to sequencing. V and J are truncated by 0 bases and 2 bases respectively, leaving an intervening sequence of 10 bases. The CDR3 sequence holds 15 residues, the cysteine and phenylalanine included. Only the CDR3 part of the read is kept: 45 bases, read in frame from the first base. Taken from the germline V gene, the CDR1 and CDR2 loops are MGHRA and YSYEKL.

The TCR sequence derives from a man aged 35 to 55 with non-small cell lung cancer. The chain joins TRBV4-1 to TRBJ1-1; there is no confident call for the D gene. The sample was lung tumor tissue. This receptor carries the CDR3 CASSQDPGPNTEAFF. The nucleotide sequence reads as follows: TGCGCCAGCAGCCAAGATCCAGGCCCCAACACTGAAGCTTTCTTT.